This T cell receptor beta chain came from a study of T cell responses to AZD1222 COVID-19 vaccine. General study findings and limits: Unmutated variant regions reportedly attract nearly half of all spike-specific TCRs. Among vaccine-associated CD4 TCRs, coverage spanned spike, with dominance at 160-218 and 743-854. Only a handful of AZD1222 recipients were seropositive at baseline. The donors showed a predominance of white British ancestry and of females, with possible underestimation of clonal diversity.

Notes on this clone: Its antigen is currently unknown.

This CDR3 comprises 13 residues. Germline V CDR1 and CDR2: SGHDT, YYEEEE. The trim removed 6 bases at V and 0 bases at J, leaving 3 bases unmatched. The method was immunoSEQ multiplex PCR; TCRdb's version includes in-frame clones alone and lacks a portion of them. The table records approximately 100,000 clones, 85% to 90% of them present only once. The sequenced sample was peripheral blood, obtained on day 0 of AZD1222 vaccination. This clonotype was obtained from an adult in good health. This sequence joins TRBV5-6 and TRBJ2-7; 7 nucleotides agree with TRBD1. The CDR3 DNA reads TGTGCCAGCATGGGGACAGACTCCTACGAGCAGTACTTC. It is translated as CASMGTDSYEQYF.